This T cell receptor (beta chain) was sequenced during a study of immune evolution from preneoplasia to lung adenocarcinoma. Overall study findings and caveats: T cell clonality was higher in KRAS-mutant than EGFR-mutant or wild-type nodules.

This clone was observed a handful of times. The antigen remains undetermined. The data were produced by immunoSEQ multiplex PCR, yet TCRdb's version contains in-frame clones alone and is incomplete. The table lists roughly 13,000 clones, roughly 78% of them singletons. The source of this sequence is a person aged 70 to 85 with lung adenocarcinoma. Sample: FFPE minimally invasive lung adenocarcinoma tissue.

Written as DNA, the CDR3 is TGTGCCAGCAGTGAAACGACCGCTCAGCCCCAGCATTTT. Translation gives CASSETTAQPQHF. The chain couples TRBV6-5 to TRBJ1-5, with D uncertain. CDR3 length: 13 residues. Germline CDR1 reads MNHEY; CDR2 reads SVGAGI. The V end was cut by 5 bases, the J end by 6 bases, with 11 bases between.